The 2 T cell receptor beta chains given below trace back to one sample, sequenced in a study of long-term antiretroviral therapy in people with HIV. At survey level, the immunoSEQ assay was run in its v3.0 version. The method was immunoSEQ multiplex PCR; TCRdb's version includes in-frame clones alone and lacks a portion of them. Of tens of thousands of clones in the sample, under 90% were seen once. This specimen consisted of unsorted PBMCs, obtained at the start of antiretroviral therapy. The receptors stem from a man aged 50-60 years with HIV.

This clone is deemed medium-sized. V is TRBV7-3 and J is TRBJ2-1; 9 bases are shared with TRBD2. CDR1 is SGHTA and CDR2 is FQGTGA in the germline V gene. The ends lost 2 bases at V and 7 bases at J; junction bases unmatched: 12. The CDR3 length is 17 residues. The CDR3 DNA reads as TGTGCCAGCAGCTTATACGGGCGGGGGGGCCCTGTGAATGAGCAGTTCTTC. Protein sequence: CASSLYGRGGPVNEQFF.

This rearrangement joins TRBV27 to TRBJ1-1, with a tentative D call TRBD1 (5 bases). The CDR3 length is 11 residues. Germline V gene data show CDR1 as MNHEY and CDR2 as SMNVEV (reference sequence). Trimming took off 10 bases at V and 7 bases at J, with 13 bases between the two ends. The CDR3 region has the DNA TGTGCCACCCTTCGGGGGGATGAAGCTTTCTTT. As protein: CATLRGDEAFF.